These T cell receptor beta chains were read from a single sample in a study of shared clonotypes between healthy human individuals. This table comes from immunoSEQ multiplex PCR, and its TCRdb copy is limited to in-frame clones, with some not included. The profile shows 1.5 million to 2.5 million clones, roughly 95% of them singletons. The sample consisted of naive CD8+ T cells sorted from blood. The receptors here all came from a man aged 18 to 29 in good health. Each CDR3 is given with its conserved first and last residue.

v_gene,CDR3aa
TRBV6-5,CASIESGGLETQYF
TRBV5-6,CASSFGTGSTDTQYF
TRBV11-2,CASSTNGVEAFF
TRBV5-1,CASSGGAPGYTF
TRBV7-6,CASSSGSAEQYF
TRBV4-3,CASSQDVQRGYNEQFF
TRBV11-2,CASSPRVPGDNEQFF
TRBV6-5,CASSPDLTEIAFF
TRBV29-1,CSVERDRGYEQYF
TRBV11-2,CASGQSLYEQYF
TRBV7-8,CASSFFQGFEQFF
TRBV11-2,CASSFGRLGLAAGDEQFF
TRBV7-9,CASSPDGGYGYTF
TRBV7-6,CASSLWLAGNSYNEQFF
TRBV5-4,CASSLAGTGDNEQFF
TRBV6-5,CASSYFSGSAGELFF
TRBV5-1,CASSIPTGDSEQFF
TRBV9,CASSVGGGTNEQFF
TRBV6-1,CASSEARRGSSYNEQFF
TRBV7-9,CASSWDARNYGYTF
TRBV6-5,CASSWSSGSGDTQYF
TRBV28,CASSPPGEGFYGYTF
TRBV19,CASSHRGLYEQYF
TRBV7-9,CASSSGVSPLHF
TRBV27,CATSPSGGTLTYEQYF
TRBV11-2,CASSSSGGADTQYF